This T cell receptor beta chain is drawn from a study of CD8 T cells in ankylosing spondylitis. Study results and caveats: It appeared that ankylosing spondylitis blood was characterized by a TCR beta motif of several highly homologous variants. Clones linked with disease were CD8+ and fairly uncommon in the peripheral blood.

As for this clonotype: Its antigen is unknown.

J gave up 2 bases and V 5 bases, and 7 bases lay outside the gene matches. There are 15 residues in the CDR3. TCRdb re-analysed the 5' RACE reads in MiXCR, keeping a single row per CDR3 protein. The repertoire holds 150,000 to 200,000 distinct CDR3 sequences, with approximately 20% as singletons. The sequence derives from a male donor with ankylosing spondylitis or in good health (not recorded which). V usage is TRBV12-3 or TRBV12-4 and J usage is TRBJ2-7; 9 bases align to TRBD2. Sample: blood, either unsorted or a sorted T cell fraction (not recorded which). The CDR3 spells CASSNPSGVTYEQYF. The CDR3 bases are TGTGCCAGCAGTAACCCTAGCGGGGTGACCTACGAGCAGTACTTC.